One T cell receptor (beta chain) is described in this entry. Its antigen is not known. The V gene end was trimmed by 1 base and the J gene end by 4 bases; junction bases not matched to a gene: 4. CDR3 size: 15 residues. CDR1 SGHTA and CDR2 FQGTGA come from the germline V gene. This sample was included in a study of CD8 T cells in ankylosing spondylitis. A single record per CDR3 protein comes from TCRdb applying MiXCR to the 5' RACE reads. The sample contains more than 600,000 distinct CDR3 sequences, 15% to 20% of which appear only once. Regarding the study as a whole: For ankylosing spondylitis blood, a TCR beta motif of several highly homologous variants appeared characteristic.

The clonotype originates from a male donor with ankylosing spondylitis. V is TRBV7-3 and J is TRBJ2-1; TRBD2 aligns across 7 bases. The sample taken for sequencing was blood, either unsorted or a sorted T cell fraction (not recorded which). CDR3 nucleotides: TGTGCCAGCAGCTTAAAGCTAGCGGTATACAATGAGCAGTTCTTC. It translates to CASSLKLAVYNEQFF.